The 20 T cell receptor beta chains listed next were all sequenced from one sample in a study of blood T cell repertoires in COVID-19. Assay used: immunoSEQ multiplex PCR; TCRdb lists only in-frame clones, some missing. The repertoire holds about 110,000 clones, with roughly 90% as singletons. The sequenced material came from peripheral blood. Receptor source: a man aged 35-49 years with active or convalescent COVID-19.

The gene calls are TRBV28 and TRBJ1-5, with 7 bases aligning to TRBD1. There are 15 residues in the CDR3. Germline CDR1 and CDR2: MDHEN and SYDVKM. J was trimmed by 4 bases and V by 6 bases; bases with no gene match: 9. The CDR3 region is CASRRIGTENQPQHF. The DNA for the CDR3 is TGTGCCAGCAGACGAATCGGGACAGAAAATCAGCCCCAGCATTTT.

This chain joins TRBV7-8 and TRBJ2-1; tentative D call: TRBD2 (5 bases). Germline CDR1 and CDR2: SGHVS and FQNEAQ. CDR3 size: 15 residues. V dropped 0 bases and J dropped 7 bases, with 13 bases sitting between them. The CDR3 region has the DNA TGTGCCAGCAGCTTAGCCGAAATTACGGGGAATGAGCAGTTCTTC. This translates into CASSLAEITGNEQFF.

The chain combines TRBV28 with TRBJ1-3; D uncertain. Per the germline V gene, CDR1 is MDHEN and CDR2 is SYDVKM. The CDR3 spans 16 residues. V was shortened by 7 bases and J by 2 bases, with 18 bases between the two germline ends. This CDR3 reads CASTPSRGEAGNTIYF. In DNA, the CDR3 is TGTGCCAGCACTCCTTCTCGCGGGGAGGCTGGAAACACCATATATTTT.

This sequence joins TRBV11-3 and TRBJ1-1; D is possibly TRBD1 (5 bases). The V and J ends lost 4 bases and 2 bases respectively, with 14 bases between them. Germline-derived CDR1 and CDR2 are SGHNT and YENEEA. The CDR3 contains 15 residues. CDR3 coding DNA: TGTGCCAGCAGCTCTCGAGATGGGACTAACACTGAAGCTTTCTTT. It codes for CASSSRDGTNTEAFF.

The genes are TRBV4-3 and TRBJ2-6; TRBD2 aligns across 14 bases. After removal of 4 bases from V and 3 bases from J, the junction contained 17 bases not matched to a gene. The CDR3 consists of 22 residues. Germline V gene lookup returns CDR1 LGHNA and CDR2 YSLEER. The chain's CDR3 is CASSPKPPGLAGEVVGANVLTF. The CDR3 coding sequence is TGCGCCAGCAGCCCTAAGCCACCGGGACTAGCGGGAGAGGTAGTTGGGGCCAACGTCCTGACTTTC.

V gene TRBV18 combines with J gene TRBJ2-5, with D maybe TRBD2 (6 bases). V was trimmed by 6 bases and J by 1 base, leaving 18 bases between them. There are 16 residues in the CDR3. CDR1 and CDR2 from the germline V gene are KGHSH and LQKENI. The DNA of the CDR3 is TGTGCCAGCTCCCCCCCGGGGAGGCAGACCCAAGAGACCCAGTACTTC. Protein sequence: CASSPPGRQTQETQYF.

This chain connects TRBV7-3 to TRBJ2-3; perhaps TRBD1 as D (7 bases). Germline CDR1 reads SGHTA; CDR2 reads FQGTGA. CDR3 length: 12 residues. V lost 5 bases and J lost 6, with 9 bases in between. The CDR3 region has the DNA TGTGCCAGCAGCCCAGGGGGGGATACGCAGTATTTT. Protein product: CASSPGGDTQYF.

The CDR3 reads CASSLYGQGITEQYF. DNA for the CDR3: TGTGCCAGCAGTTTATACGGACAGGGGATCACCGAGCAGTACTTC. V and J are TRBV28 and TRBJ2-7, with TRBD1 matching over 9 bases. The germline V gene encodes CDR1 MDHEN and CDR2 SYDVKM. Unmatched junction bases numbered 7, after V lost 1 base and J lost 6 bases. The CDR3 has 15 residues.

This rearrangement joins TRBV28 to TRBJ1-1; D is ambiguous. Germline V CDR1 and CDR2: MDHEN, SYDVKM. V shed 1 base and J shed 4 bases, with 10 bases lying between them. The CDR3 is 14 residues long. The CDR3 bases are TGTGCCAGCAGTTTATCTGCAGGCGCCACTGAAGCTTTCTTT. The encoded protein is CASSLSAGATEAFF.

This chain connects TRBV10-1 to TRBJ1-1; D remains ambiguous. The CDR3 is made up of 15 amino acids. Germline loops: CDR1 WNHNN, CDR2 SYGVQD (reference sequence). Trimming left V 6 bases short and J 2 bases short, with 16 bases between. The DNA for the CDR3 is TGCGCCAGCAGCGACGGAAAGACGGGAAACACTGAAGCTTTCTTT. Translating it yields CASSDGKTGNTEAFF.

V and J are TRBV5-4 and TRBJ2-2; 7 positions match TRBD2. With 0 bases clipped from V and 2 bases from J, the junction kept 4 bases outside the gene matches. CDR1 SGHNT and CDR2 YYREEE come from the germline V gene (reference sequence). The CDR3 covers 16 residues. CDR3 nucleotide sequence: TGTGCCAGCAGCTTGGCGGCTAGCGGAAACACCGGGGAGCTGTTTTTT. This translates into CASSLAASGNTGELFF.

The chain has TRBV9 and TRBJ1-1, with 8 bases matching TRBD1. Per the germline V gene, CDR1 is SGDLS and CDR2 is YYNGEE. The CDR3 length is 14 residues. V gave up 4 bases and J gave up 4 bases; unmatched junction bases: 6. CDR3 bases: TGTGCCAGCAGCCCCCGACAGGGGAGCACTGAAGCTTTCTTT. It encodes CASSPRQGSTEAFF.

This clone was seen a few times. The rearrangement uses TRBV2 and TRBJ1-4; TRBD1 matches 7 bases. The CDR3 covers 12 residues. V gave up 8 bases and J gave up 8 bases; unmatched junction bases: 5. Germline-derived CDR1 and CDR2 are SNHLY and FYNNEI. CDR3 nucleotide sequence: TGTGCCAGCTGGGACAGTATGGAAAAACTGTTTTTT. Protein: CASWDSMEKLFF.

This clone has only a few counts. The chain is built from TRBV7-2 and TRBJ1-2; a possible D gene is TRBD1 (5 bases). Per the germline V gene, CDR1 is SGHTA and CDR2 is FQGNSA. Trimming removed 1 base at V and 10 bases at J, with 13 bases between. CDR3 length: 13 amino acids. The CDR3 is CASSLDARGAYTF. In DNA, the CDR3 is TGTGCCAGCAGCTTAGATGCGCGGGGCGCCTACACCTTC.

This rearrangement joins TRBV9 to TRBJ2-5; D gene uncertain. Germline V gene lookup returns CDR1 SGDLS and CDR2 YYNGEE. The V end was cut by 2 bases, the J end by 7 bases, with 12 bases between. This CDR3 spans 13 amino acids. CDR3 protein: CASSVELSGTQYF. In DNA form, the CDR3 reads TGTGCCAGCAGCGTTGAGTTGAGTGGGACCCAGTACTTC.

This chain connects TRBV30 to TRBJ2-1; no clear D. The CDR3 runs 13 residues. In germline, CDR1 is GTSNPN, CDR2 SVGIG (reference sequence). V was cut by 2 bases and J by 7 bases, with 12 bases left in between. CDR3 residues: CAWSRGAPNEQFF. The CDR3 coding sequence is TGTGCCTGGAGTCGCGGAGCGCCTAATGAGCAGTTCTTC.

The chain employs TRBV4-3 and TRBJ2-7; D not resolved. The CDR3 length is 15 residues. Trimming took 0 bases from V and 0 from J, leaving 9 bases between them. The germline V gene encodes CDR1 LGHNA and CDR2 YSLEER. Here the CDR3 reads CASSQDRSVSYEQYF. CDR3 nucleotides: TGCGCCAGCAGCCAAGATAGATCCGTCTCCTACGAGCAGTACTTC.

The chain uses TRBV28 and TRBJ2-7; a possible D gene is TRBD2 (5 bases). Germline V CDR1 and CDR2: MDHEN, SYDVKM. CDR3 length: 14 amino acids. Trimming left V 5 bases short and J 0 bases short, with 11 bases between. The CDR3 loop is CASSTVRGSYEQYF. Written as DNA, the CDR3 is TGTGCCAGCAGTACCGTTCGGGGCTCCTACGAGCAGTACTTC.

This chain joins TRBV19 and TRBJ1-4; the D is unclear. The CDR3 has 13 residues. Looked up from germline, CDR1 is LNHDA and CDR2 is SQIVND (reference sequence). V dropped 10 bases and J dropped 3 bases, with 12 bases sitting between them. The CDR3: CATAGWANEKLFF. The CDR3 DNA follows: TGTGCCACCGCGGGTTGGGCTAATGAAAAACTGTTTTTT.

The chain joins TRBV2 to TRBJ2-7, with 11 bases that match TRBD1. The CDR3 spans 15 residues. Germline trimming cut 11 bases from V and 3 bases from J; bases unmatched to any gene: 12. Germline-derived CDR1 and CDR2 are SNHLY and FYNNEI. CDR3 sequence: CASSGTGGSHYEQYF. The DNA for the CDR3 is TGTGCCTCATCCGGGACAGGGGGTAGTCACTACGAGCAGTACTTC.